One and the same sample provided the 24 T cell receptor beta chains below, sequenced in a study of cytomegalovirus exposure and HLA in healthy donors. Primers for the PCR totalled 60 Vbeta and 13 Jbeta. The repertoire was sequenced with immunoSEQ multiplex PCR; TCRdb's copy has only in-frame clones and lacks some. Seen here are 95,000 to 100,000 clones, about 74% observed once, and the top ten hold 1.5% to 2%. Sequencing was carried out using PBMCs. The source is a male donor in good health and CMV-seronegative.

This clone has just a few counts. V gene TRBV5-1 combines with J gene TRBJ2-4, with 9 bases matching TRBD2. Losses at the gene ends were 0 bases for V and 6 bases for J; bases not matched to a gene: 7. Germline V gene data show CDR1 as SGHRS and CDR2 as YFSETQ. The CDR3 consists of 16 residues. CDR3 residues: CASSLVASGTLNIQYF. The CDR3 DNA reads TGCGCCAGCAGCTTGGTAGCTAGCGGGACTCTAAACATTCAGTACTTC. Full variable domain (missing parts from reference TRBV5-1 and TRBJ2-4): KAGVTQTPRYLIKTRGQQVTLSCSPISGHRSVSWYQQTPGQGLQFLFEYFSETQRNKGNFPGRFSGRQFSNSRSEMNVSTLELGDSALYLCASSLVASGTLNIQYFGAGTRLSVL.

The chain combines TRBV7-9 with TRBJ1-1; 12 bases align to TRBD1. The CDR3 consists of 18 residues. V shed 6 bases and J 3 bases; nucleotides not matched to a gene: 14. In germline, CDR1 is SEHNR, CDR2 FQNEAQ (reference sequence). CDR3 DNA: TGTGCCAGCAGATCAGCAACCGGGACAGGGGGCTTGGACACTGAAGCTTTCTTT. Its translation is CASRSATGTGGLDTEAFF. Looking up the rest from reference TRBV7-9 and TRBJ1-1 gives the full variable domain: DTGVSQNPRHKITKRGQNVTFRCDPISEHNRLYWYRQTLGQGPEFLTYFQNEAQLEKSRLLSDRFSAERPKGSFSTLEIQRTEQGDSAMYLCASRSATGTGGLDTEAFFGQGTRLTVV.

The V and J genes are TRBV10-3 and TRBJ2-7; the match to TRBD1 covers 9 bases. Germline-derived CDR1 and CDR2 are ENHRY and SYGVKD. V dropped 10 bases and J dropped 3; count of bases not matched to a gene: 4. There are 12 residues in the CDR3. Written as DNA, the CDR3 is TGTGCCACCGGGACAGGGATCTACGAGCAGTACTTC. Its protein is CATGTGIYEQYF.

This clone was recorded only once. The chain recombines TRBV5-5 with TRBJ1-4; 9 bases agree with TRBD1. Germline V gives CDR1 SGHKS, CDR2 YYEKEE (reference sequence). This CDR3 region has 16 residues. The V segment lost 4 bases and the J segment 5 bases; nucleotides outside the gene matches: 9. The CDR3 DNA is TGTGCCAGCAGCGGCATGGTAGGACAGGGGAATGAAAAACTGTTTTTT. Encoded protein: CASSGMVGQGNEKLFF.

The gene calls are TRBV19 and TRBJ1-2; D gene unclear. The CDR3 extends over 14 amino acids. V was shortened by 6 bases and J by 7 bases, with 18 bases between the two germline ends. CDR1 is LNHDA, CDR2 SQIVND, per germline (reference sequence). The CDR3 coding sequence is TGTGCCAGTAGCGAGCTGACGGGTTTTGGTGGCTACACCTTC. Its protein product is CASSELTGFGGYTF.

V is TRBV5-1 and J is TRBJ1-1; 8 nucleotides line up with TRBD1. V lost 5 bases and J lost 7; bases outside the gene matches: 1. The CDR3 length is 11 residues. Germline V gene data show CDR1 as SGHRS and CDR2 as YFSETQ. The CDR3 loop is CASRGQVEAFF. DNA of the CDR3: TGCGCCAGCAGGGGACAGGTTGAAGCTTTCTTT.

The chain is built from TRBV28 and TRBJ2-5; 7 nucleotides line up with TRBD2. The trim removed 6 bases at V and 1 base at J, leaving 11 bases unmatched. The length of the CDR3 is 16 residues. Germline CDR1 is MDHEN and CDR2 is SYDVKM. DNA for the CDR3: TGTGCCAGCAGCACGGGCCCGGCTAGCGGCCAAGAGACCCAGTACTTC. Its translation: CASSTGPASGQETQYF.

The chain links TRBV27 to TRBJ1-3; D remains unclear. Trimming left V 2 bases short and J 0 bases short, with 5 bases between. The germline CDR1 and CDR2 sequences are MNHEY and SMNVEV (reference sequence). The CDR3 loop spans 14 amino acids. The CDR3 region has the DNA TGTGCCAGCAGTTTACTGAGCTCTGGAAACACCATATATTTT. This encodes CASSLLSSGNTIYF.

This clone was seen only a few times. V usage is TRBV30 and J usage is TRBJ1-2; D is unclear. Germline CDR1 and CDR2: GTSNPN and SVGIG (reference sequence). The CDR3 loop spans 14 amino acids. Trimming cost V 0 bases and J 8 bases, with 16 bases left between them. This chain's CDR3 is CAWSVRPGVVGYTF. CDR3 sequence (DNA): TGTGCCTGGAGTGTACGTCCCGGGGTGGTAGGCTACACCTTC.

The V gene is TRBV28, the J gene TRBJ1-2; tentative D call: TRBD1 (5 bases). The V end was cut by 2 bases, the J end by 7 bases, with 20 bases between. The CDR3 consists of 16 residues. Germline V lookup: CDR1 MDHEN, CDR2 SYDVKM. CDR3 loop: CASSLIDSLGSSGYTF. The CDR3 region has the DNA TGTGCCAGCAGTTTAATAGACAGTTTAGGGTCGAGTGGCTACACCTTC.

The chain couples TRBV7-2 to TRBJ1-5; 8 nucleotides agree with TRBD1. V gave up 5 bases and J gave up 7 bases; unmatched junction bases: 13. The CDR3 is made up of 16 amino acids. Germline CDR1 is SGHTA and CDR2 is FQGNSA. The CDR3 spells CASSLRTGRTAQPQHF. The CDR3 DNA reads as TGTGCCAGCAGCCTGAGGACAGGGAGGACTGCACAGCCCCAGCATTTT.

This sequence joins TRBV5-6 and TRBJ2-1, with D possibly TRBD1 on 6 matching bases. V lost 2 bases and J 0 bases, leaving 9 bases between the germline ends. The CDR3 consists of 15 residues. CDR1 is SGHDT, CDR2 YYEEEE, per germline. The DNA of the CDR3 is TGTGCCAGCAGCTTTAGGACAGTCTCCTACAATGAGCAGTTCTTC. This codes for CASSFRTVSYNEQFF.

The CDR3 region is CASSVRDYGYEQYF. As DNA, the CDR3 is TGTGCCAGCAGTGTGCGGGATTACGGCTACGAGCAGTACTTC. The rearrangement links TRBV2 to TRBJ2-7, with TRBD2 as a possible D gene (6 bases). Germline-derived CDR1 and CDR2 are SNHLY and FYNNEI. Trimming removed 4 bases from V and 3 bases from J, with 13 bases in between. The CDR3 consists of 14 residues.

The chain uses TRBV9 and TRBJ1-1, with D possibly being TRBD1 (6 bases). Germline loops: CDR1 SGDLS, CDR2 YYNGEE. V shed 2 bases and J shed 0 bases, with 20 bases lying between them. The CDR3 extends over 18 amino acids. CDR3 residues: CASSVAQPGGTMNTEAFF. CDR3 in DNA: TGTGCCAGCAGCGTCGCCCAACCCGGGGGGACAATGAACACTGAAGCTTTCTTT. The whole variable domain, remainder taken from reference TRBV9 and TRBJ1-1, is DSGVTQTPKHLITATGQRVTLRCSPRSGDLSVYWYQQSLDQGLQFLIQYYNGEERAKGNILERFSAQQFPDLHSELNLSSLELGDSALYFCASSVAQPGGTMNTEAFFGQGTRLTVV.

The rearrangement uses TRBV5-6 and TRBJ1-5, with TRBD1 identical over 7 bases. Germline V gives CDR1 SGHDT, CDR2 YYEEEE. CDR3 length: 13 residues. Trimming took 3 bases from V and 7 from J; bases not matched to a gene: 4. The DNA for the CDR3 is TGTGCCAGCAGCTCATTACAGGGGCAGCCCCAGCATTTT. Its translation: CASSSLQGQPQHF.

The CDR3 nucleotides read TGTGCCAGCAGCCCCCTGGACAGACTGAACACTGAAGCTTTCTTT. It encodes CASSPLDRLNTEAFF. This chain joins TRBV13 and TRBJ1-1; weak D call: TRBD1 (6 bases). The CDR3 extends over 15 amino acids. Germline CDR1 is PRHDT and CDR2 is FYEKMQ (reference sequence). V dropped 5 bases and J dropped 0 bases, with 13 bases sitting between them.

This rearrangement joins TRBV11-3 to TRBJ2-3; D is unresolved. There are 13 residues in the CDR3. The germline CDR1 and CDR2 sequences are SGHNT and YENEEA. Trimming took 3 bases from V and 6 from J, leaving 10 bases between them. The CDR3 sequence is CASSLAARDTQYF. The CDR3 DNA reads as TGTGCCAGCAGCTTGGCGGCCCGCGATACGCAGTATTTT.

The rearrangement links TRBV27 to TRBJ2-7, with 7 positions matching TRBD2. The CDR3 spans 14 residues. From germline, CDR1 is MNHEY and CDR2 SMNVEV (reference sequence). J lost 0 bases, V lost 5 bases, and 4 bases had no gene match. This CDR3 is CASSLSGPSYEQYF. The DNA of the CDR3 is TGTGCCAGCAGTCTTAGCGGGCCCTCCTACGAGCAGTACTTC.

The chain carries TRBV7-9 and TRBJ2-7; tentative D call: TRBD1 (5 bases). Germline lookup yields CDR1 SEHNR and CDR2 FQNEAQ (reference sequence). V dropped 5 bases and J dropped 6 bases, with 14 bases sitting between them. The CDR3 consists of 13 residues. CDR3 in amino acids: CASSPWSQGEQYF. CDR3 bases: TGTGCCAGCAGCCCTTGGTCCCAGGGCGAGCAGTACTTC.

This clone occurred a few times. The V gene is TRBV30, the J gene TRBJ2-2, with TRBD2 matching 7 bases. Germline CDR1 GTSNPN, CDR2 SVGIG (reference sequence). CDR3 length: 14 residues. Trimming cost V 0 bases and J 7 bases; bases outside gene matches: 5. CDR3 region: CAWSVDWEGGELFF. The CDR3 region has the DNA TGTGCCTGGAGTGTAGACTGGGAGGGCGGGGAGCTGTTTTTT.

This clone has a handful of counts. A read error likely explains this, since a far larger clone differs by one base. This sequence joins TRBV4-2 and TRBJ2-7; 13 nucleotides match TRBD2. V was pared by 2 bases and J by 2 bases, with 12 bases of the junction left unmatched. Germline lookup yields CDR1 LGHNA and CDR2 YNFKEQ. The CDR3 is 19 amino acids. CDR3 loop: CASSQNLLAGGPMTYEQYF. CDR3 in DNA: TGTGCCAGCAGCCAAAACCTACTAGCGGGAGGGCCCATGACCTACGAGCAGTACTTC.

This clone was observed a handful of times. V usage is TRBV6-4 and J usage is TRBJ2-1; D may be TRBD2 (5 bases). Trimming took off 3 bases at V and 0 bases at J, with 9 bases between the two ends. The germline V gene has CDR1 MRHNA and CDR2 SNTAGT. There are 15 residues in the CDR3. CDR3 sequence: CASSEGGGSYNEQFF. The CDR3 coding sequence is TGTGCCAGCAGTGAAGGCGGAGGCTCCTACAATGAGCAGTTCTTC.

J is TRBJ2-2 and V is TRBV6-5; D is unresolved. Germline V gene data show CDR1 as MNHEY and CDR2 as SVGAGI. CDR3 size: 13 residues. Trimming cost V 9 bases and J 4 bases, with 12 bases left between them. The CDR3 loop reads CASQPRGTGELFF. DNA for the CDR3: TGTGCCAGTCAGCCTCGAGGCACCGGGGAGCTGTTTTTT.

The chain joins TRBV4-2 to TRBJ2-7, with 12 nucleotides matching TRBD2. From germline, CDR1 is LGHNA and CDR2 YNFKEQ. Unmatched junction bases numbered 8, after V lost 4 bases and J lost 4 bases. The CDR3 loop spans 16 amino acids. The CDR3 bases are TGTGCCAGCAGCCCGGGCGGACTAGCGGGATCTTACGAGCAGTACTTC. Translation gives CASSPGGLAGSYEQYF.